The 18 T cell receptor beta chains listed next were all sequenced from one sample in a study of blood T cell repertoires in COVID-19. Data came from immunoSEQ multiplex PCR; TCRdb stores just in-frame clones and leaves some out. The sample has around 130,000 clones, approximately 84% seen once. Sequencing was done on a sample of peripheral blood. Receptors originate from a woman aged 45-59 years who had recovered from COVID-19.

The genes are TRBV2 and TRBJ2-7; D is perhaps TRBD2 (5 bases). The CDR3 is made up of 12 amino acids. V gave up 8 bases and J gave up 5 bases, with 13 bases separating them. CDR1 SNHLY and CDR2 FYNNEI come from the germline V gene. CDR3 loop: CASGEGLHEQYF. Here the CDR3 DNA reads TGTGCCAGCGGAGAGGGTCTCCACGAGCAGTACTTC.

The chain carries TRBV30 and TRBJ1-5, with D hard to call. Deletions cut 0 bases from V and 6 bases from J, with 6 bases between. Germline CDR1 and CDR2: GTSNPN and SVGIG (reference sequence). CDR3 length: 12 residues. The CDR3 DNA is TGTGCCTGGAGTGTTTTCGGTCAGCCCCAGCATTTT. It translates to CAWSVFGQPQHF.

This rearrangement joins TRBV4-2 to TRBJ1-5; 8 bases are a match to TRBD1. Per germline, CDR1 LGHNA and CDR2 YNFKEQ. V dropped 8 bases and J dropped 4; count of bases not matched to a gene: 7. This CDR3 spans 14 amino acids. CDR3: CASGTGQGNQPQHF. In nucleotides, the CDR3 is TGTGCCAGCGGGACAGGACAAGGGAATCAGCCCCAGCATTTT.

This clone has at least ten counts. The genes are TRBV28 and TRBJ1-6; 8 bases align to TRBD1. The J segment lost 5 bases and the V segment lost 4 bases, leaving 13 bases of the junction unmatched. Germline values: CDR1 MDHEN, CDR2 SYDVKM. CDR3 length: 18 residues. CDR3 DNA: TGTGCCAGCAGTTCCTGGACAGGGTGGAGCCCCGATAATTCACCCCTCCACTTT. Amino acids: CASSSWTGWSPDNSPLHF.

In DNA, the CDR3 is TGCGCCAGCAGCCCAGGGACAGCCAGTAGGCATGAAAAACTGTTTTTT. Protein: CASSPGTASRHEKLFF. V usage is TRBV5-1 and J usage is TRBJ1-4, with 7 bases lining up with TRBD1. V was pared by 4 bases and J by 6 bases, with 12 bases of the junction left unmatched. The germline V gene has CDR1 SGHRS and CDR2 YFSETQ. The CDR3 runs 16 residues.

The chain carries TRBV11-2 and TRBJ1-2, with a weak D call TRBD1 (6 bases). CDR3 size: 16 residues. Germline lookup yields CDR1 SGHAT and CDR2 FQNNGV. The germline V and J ends were trimmed by 1 base and 8 bases, with 20 bases remaining between them. Here the CDR3 DNA reads TGTGCCAGCAGCTTAGTGGGGACACCGGAGATGGGGGGCTACACCTTC. It is translated as CASSLVGTPEMGGYTF.

V is TRBV2 and J is TRBJ1-2, with D possibly being TRBD1 (6 bases). Deletions cut 6 bases from V and 6 bases from J, with 11 bases between. Looked up from germline, CDR1 is SNHLY and CDR2 is FYNNEI. This CDR3 is 12 amino acids long. CDR3 residues: CASRFGGDGYTF. CDR3 DNA: TGTGCCAGCAGATTTGGGGGCGATGGCTACACCTTC.

The V and J genes are TRBV11-2 and TRBJ2-3; 7 positions match TRBD2. Germline CDR1 reads SGHAT; CDR2 reads FQNNGV. The CDR3 has 15 amino acids. V lost 1 base to trimming and J lost 2 bases; unmatched junction nucleotides: 3. In DNA, the CDR3 is TGTGCCAGCAGCTTAGTGGGACTATCCACAGATACGCAGTATTTT. It specifies CASSLVGLSTDTQYF. The full variable domain, rest sourced from reference TRBV11-2 and TRBJ2-3, is EAGVAQSPRYKIIEKRQSVAFWCNPISGHATLYWYQQILGQGPKLLIQFQNNGVVDDSQLPKDRFSAERLKGVDSTLKIQPAKLEDSAVYLCASSLVGLSTDTQYFGPGTRLTVL.

V is TRBV19 and J is TRBJ2-3, with 14 bases identical to TRBD2. The CDR3 runs 18 residues. CDR1 is LNHDA and CDR2 is SQIVND in the germline V gene (reference sequence). V gave up 4 bases and J gave up 3 bases; unmatched junction bases: 9. In DNA form, the CDR3 reads TGTGCCAGTAGTAATTACGGGACTAGCGGGAGTGGTACAGATACGCAGTATTTT. Its translation is CASSNYGTSGSGTDTQYF.

V gene TRBV3-1 (or the pseudogene TRBV3-2) combines with J gene TRBJ2-7, with 9 bases fitting TRBD1. The germline V gene has CDR1 LGHDT and CDR2 YNNKEL (reference sequence). There are 14 residues in the CDR3. The V segment lost 4 bases and the J segment 6 bases; nucleotides outside the gene matches: 7. The CDR3 here is CASSLMDRGTEQYF. The CDR3 DNA sequence: TGTGCCAGCAGCCTCATGGACAGGGGAACCGAGCAGTACTTC.

This chain links TRBV4-1 with TRBJ2-7, with a possible D match to TRBD2 (6 bases). Germline assignment: CDR1 MGHRA and CDR2 YSYEKL. V shed 3 bases and J shed 0 bases, with 18 bases lying between them. The CDR3 is 17 residues long. CDR3: CASSHGGRRDGSYEQYF. The CDR3 region has the DNA TGCGCCAGCAGCCATGGGGGGAGAAGGGACGGCTCCTACGAGCAGTACTTC.

This chain links TRBV7-6 with TRBJ2-3, with 10 bases aligning to TRBD2. The CDR3 spans 16 residues. V was clipped by 5 bases and J by 4 bases; unmatched bases: 9. Per germline, CDR1 SGHVS and CDR2 FNYEAQ. The CDR3 bases are TGTGCCAGCAGCCTGGGGGTAGCGGGAGGAGCAGATACGCAGTATTTT. The encoded protein is CASSLGVAGGADTQYF.

The chain has TRBV5-1 and TRBJ1-4; 7 positions match TRBD1. CDR3 length: 15 residues. V shed 0 bases and J 3 bases; nucleotides not matched to a gene: 2. CDR1 and CDR2 from the germline V gene are SGHRS and YFSETQ. The CDR3 protein is CASSLAGTANEKLFF. CDR3 DNA sequence: TGCGCCAGCAGCTTGGCTGGGACAGCTAATGAAAAACTGTTTTTT.

In the case of this clone: One end of the junction fails to match germline, which may point to a read error. The genes are TRBV19 and TRBJ2-3; D is unresolved. The CDR3 runs 13 residues. The germline V gene has CDR1 LNHDA and CDR2 SQIVND (reference sequence). The CDR3 loop is CASSIARGDTQYF. DNA for the CDR3: TGTGCCAGTAGCATAGCCCGAGGAGATACGCAGTATTTT.

The genes are TRBV2 and TRBJ1-5, with TRBD1 as a possible D gene (5 bases). Germline loops: CDR1 SNHLY, CDR2 FYNNEI. Deletions cut 11 bases from V and 7 bases from J, with 18 bases between. This CDR3 has 13 residues. Here the CDR3 reads CAGTRFRGQPQHF. CDR3 DNA sequence: TGTGCCGGAACAAGGTTTAGGGGCCAGCCCCAGCATTTT.

CDR3 in amino acids: CATSRVGGPQHF. As DNA, the CDR3 is TGTGCCACCAGCAGAGTCGGGGGGCCCCAGCATTTT. This chain connects TRBV15 to TRBJ1-5; a weak D match, TRBD1 (5 bases). Deletions cut 1 base from V and 9 bases from J, with 7 bases between. From germline, CDR1 is LNHNV and CDR2 YYDKDF (reference sequence). CDR3 length: 12 residues.

This clone occurred many times. The chain links TRBV4-2 to TRBJ1-1, with D unresolved. Per the germline V gene, CDR1 is LGHNA and CDR2 is YNFKEQ. This CDR3 is 13 amino acids long. Trimming left V 3 bases short and J 0 bases short, with 5 bases between. CDR3 sequence (DNA): TGTGCCAGCAGCCAGAGTTTGAACACTGAAGCTTTCTTT. Protein: CASSQSLNTEAFF.

The chain carries TRBV19 and TRBJ2-7; the D gene is possibly TRBD1 (6 bases). Trimming took 3 bases from V and 3 from J, leaving 9 bases between them. Germline V CDR1 and CDR2: LNHDA, SQIVND (reference sequence). The length of the CDR3 is 13 residues. CDR3 protein: CASSIVGGYEQYF. For the CDR3, the DNA is TGTGCCAGTAGTATTGTAGGGGGCTACGAGCAGTACTTC.